In its sample, the clone carrying this T cell receptor beta chain was seen a few times. The source of the sample is a study of blood T cell repertoires in COVID-19. Germline CDR1 MDHEN, CDR2 SYDVKM. The CDR3 totals 19 residues. The V gene lost 2 bases and the J gene lost 2 bases, with 22 bases spanning the gap. Repertoires were generated with immunoSEQ multiplex PCR, while TCRdb's copy carries only in-frame clones and drops some. The sample lists about 140,000 clones, approximately 83% occurring once. This chain uses TRBV28 with TRBJ2-1; D perhaps matches TRBD1 (11 bases). Sequencing input: peripheral blood. This receptor was identified in a woman aged 55-70 years with acute or convalescent COVID-19. CDR3 nucleotides: TGTGCCAGCAGTTTAGGACAGGGGGCAAGCGGGAGGGCCTACAATGAGCAGTTCTTC. Its protein product is CASSLGQGASGRAYNEQFF.